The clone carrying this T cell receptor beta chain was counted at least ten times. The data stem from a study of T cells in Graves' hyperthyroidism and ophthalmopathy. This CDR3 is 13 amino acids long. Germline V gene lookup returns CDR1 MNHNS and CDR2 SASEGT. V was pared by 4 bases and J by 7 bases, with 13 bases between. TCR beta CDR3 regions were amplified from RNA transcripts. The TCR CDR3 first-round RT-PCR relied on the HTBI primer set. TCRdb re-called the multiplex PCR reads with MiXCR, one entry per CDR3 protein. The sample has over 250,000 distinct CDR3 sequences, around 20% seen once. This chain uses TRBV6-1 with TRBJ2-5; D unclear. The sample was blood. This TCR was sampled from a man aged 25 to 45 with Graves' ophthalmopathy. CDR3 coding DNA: TGTGCCAGCAGTGGACGGACGGATGGGACCCAGTACTTC. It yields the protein CASSGRTDGTQYF.